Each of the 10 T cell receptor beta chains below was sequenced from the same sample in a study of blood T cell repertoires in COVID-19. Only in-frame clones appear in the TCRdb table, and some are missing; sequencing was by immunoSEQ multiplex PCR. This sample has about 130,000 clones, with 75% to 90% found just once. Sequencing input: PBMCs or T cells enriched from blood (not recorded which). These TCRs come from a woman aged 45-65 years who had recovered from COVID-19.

The chain's CDR3 is CASSTLGGRTDKNIQYF. The CDR3 region has the DNA TGTGCCAGCAGCACGCTGGGCGGGCGCACGGACAAAAACATTCAGTACTTC. This chain connects TRBV3-1 (or the pseudogene TRBV3-2) to TRBJ2-4, with D tentatively TRBD2 (5 bases). The CDR3 is 17 amino acids. V dropped 5 bases and J dropped 3 bases, with 20 bases sitting between them. The germline V gene encodes CDR1 LGHDT and CDR2 YNNKEL (reference sequence).

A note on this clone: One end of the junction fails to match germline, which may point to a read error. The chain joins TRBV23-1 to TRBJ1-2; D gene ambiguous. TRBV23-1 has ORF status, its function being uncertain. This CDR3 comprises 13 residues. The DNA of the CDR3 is TGCGCCAGCAAGAAATCCCCCCCCGGTCGCACTTTCTTC. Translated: CASKKSPPGRTFF.

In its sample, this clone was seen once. CDR3: CASSFTGELFF. CDR3 coding DNA: TGTGCCAGCTCCTTCACCGGGGAGCTGTTTTTT. The V and J genes are TRBV18 and TRBJ2-2; D not certain. This CDR3 is 11 amino acids long. CDR1 and CDR2 (germline): KGHSH, LQKENI. With 6 bases removed from V and 4 bases from J, the gap between germline ends came to 3 bases.

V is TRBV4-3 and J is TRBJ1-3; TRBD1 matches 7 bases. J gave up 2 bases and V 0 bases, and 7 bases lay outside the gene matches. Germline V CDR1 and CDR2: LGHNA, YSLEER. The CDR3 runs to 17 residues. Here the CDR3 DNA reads TGCGCCAGCAGCCAAGATCCGCCGGGACAGCCTGGAAACACCATATATTTT. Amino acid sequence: CASSQDPPGQPGNTIYF.

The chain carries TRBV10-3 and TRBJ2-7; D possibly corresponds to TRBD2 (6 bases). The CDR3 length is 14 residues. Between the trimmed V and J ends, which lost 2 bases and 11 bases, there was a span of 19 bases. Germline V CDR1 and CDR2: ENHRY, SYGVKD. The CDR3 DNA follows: TGTGCCATCAGTGAGGATCCCGGGAGTCCCAGGGAGTACTTC. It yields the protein CAISEDPGSPREYF.

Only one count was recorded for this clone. Written as DNA, the CDR3 is TGTGCCAGCAGCTTCGGACAGAGCTCCTACAATGAGCAGTTCTTC. This encodes CASSFGQSSYNEQFF. The chain joins TRBV7-3 to TRBJ2-1, with D possibly TRBD1 on 6 matching bases. V dropped 3 bases and J dropped 0 bases, with 9 bases sitting between them. The CDR3 has 15 residues. Germline assignment: CDR1 SGHTA and CDR2 FQGTGA. Combining the CDR3 with reference TRBV7-3 and TRBJ2-1 gives the whole variable domain GAGVSQTPSNKVTEKGKYVELRCDPISGHTALYWYRQSLGQGPEFLIYFQGTGAADDSGLPNDRFFAVRPEGSVSTLKIQRTERGDSAVYLCASSFGQSSYNEQFFGPGTRLTVL.

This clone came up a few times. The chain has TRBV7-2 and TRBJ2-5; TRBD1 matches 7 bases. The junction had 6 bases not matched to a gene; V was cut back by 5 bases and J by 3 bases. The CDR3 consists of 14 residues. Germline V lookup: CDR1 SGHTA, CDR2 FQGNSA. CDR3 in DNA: TGTGCCAGCAGCCCCCTAACAGGGGAAGAGACCCAGTACTTC. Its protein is CASSPLTGEETQYF.

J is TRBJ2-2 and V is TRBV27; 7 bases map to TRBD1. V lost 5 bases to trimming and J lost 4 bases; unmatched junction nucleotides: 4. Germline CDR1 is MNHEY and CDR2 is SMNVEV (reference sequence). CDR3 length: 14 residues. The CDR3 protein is CASSDTGVTGELFF. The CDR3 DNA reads TGTGCCAGCAGTGATACAGGGGTCACCGGGGAGCTGTTTTTT.

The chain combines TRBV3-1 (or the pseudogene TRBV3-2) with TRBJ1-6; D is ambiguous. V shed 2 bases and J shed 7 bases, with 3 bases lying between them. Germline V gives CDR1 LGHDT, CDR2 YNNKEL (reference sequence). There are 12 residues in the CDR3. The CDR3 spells CASSQSNSPLHF. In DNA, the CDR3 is TGTGCCAGCAGCCAATCGAATTCACCCCTCCACTTT.

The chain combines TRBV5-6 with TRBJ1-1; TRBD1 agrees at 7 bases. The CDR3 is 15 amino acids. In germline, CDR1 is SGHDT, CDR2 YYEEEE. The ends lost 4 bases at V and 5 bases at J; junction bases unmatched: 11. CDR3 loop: CASSQGERQRTEAFF. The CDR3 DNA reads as TGTGCCAGCAGCCAGGGGGAACGACAGAGGACTGAAGCTTTCTTT. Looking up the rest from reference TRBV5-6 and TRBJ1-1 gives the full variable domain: DAGVTQSPTHLIKTRGQQVTLRCSPKSGHDTVSWYQQALGQGPQFIFQYYEEEERQRGNFPDRFSGHQFPNYSSELNVNALLLGDSALYLCASSQGERQRTEAFFGQGTRLTVV.